The clone carrying this T cell receptor beta chain turned up a few times. Its target is unknown. This entry is derived from a study of T cells in Graves' hyperthyroidism and ophthalmopathy. Whole-study results and caveats: In validation, the model predicted ophthalmopathy. These predictions came a median about 6 months before onset.

Germline V gene sequence: CDR1 MGHRA, CDR2 YSYEKL. The CDR3 covers 16 residues. Trimming took off 2 bases at V and 3 bases at J, with 13 bases between the two ends. Regions amplified from RNA transcripts were the TCR beta CDR3 regions. HTBI primers were the set used in a first-round RT-PCR of the TCR CDR3. TCRdb re-called the multiplex PCR reads with MiXCR, one entry per CDR3 protein. The sample records approximately 380,000 distinct CDR3 sequences, around 15% being singletons. Material: blood. The J gene is TRBJ2-2, the V gene TRBV4-1; tentatively, D is TRBD2 (6 bases). The receptor was derived from a man in his forties or fifties with Graves' ophthalmopathy. This CDR3 is CASSQLDGSYTGELFF. The CDR3 coding sequence is TGCGCCAGCAGCCAACTGGACGGGAGCTACACCGGGGAGCTGTTTTTT.